This T cell receptor beta chain was sequenced in a study of blood T cell repertoires in COVID-19. Study context: Researchers got acute and convalescent COVID-19 samples from the United States, Italy and Spain.

The method was immunoSEQ multiplex PCR; TCRdb's version includes in-frame clones alone and lacks a portion of them. The profile covers tens of thousands of clones, with more than 65% appearing a single time and approximately 62% taken by the ten largest. CDR3 size: 14 residues. With 6 bases removed from V and 2 bases from J, the gap between germline ends came to 13 bases. CDR1 is SNHLY and CDR2 is FYNNEI in the germline V gene. The sample was peripheral blood. The clonotype originates from an elderly man with acute or convalescent COVID-19. The chain carries TRBV2 and TRBJ1-2, with D perhaps matching TRBD1 (5 bases). Written as DNA, the CDR3 is TGTGCCAGCAGAACCAGGGCCTTAAACTATGGCTACACCTTC. Protein sequence: CASRTRALNYGYTF.